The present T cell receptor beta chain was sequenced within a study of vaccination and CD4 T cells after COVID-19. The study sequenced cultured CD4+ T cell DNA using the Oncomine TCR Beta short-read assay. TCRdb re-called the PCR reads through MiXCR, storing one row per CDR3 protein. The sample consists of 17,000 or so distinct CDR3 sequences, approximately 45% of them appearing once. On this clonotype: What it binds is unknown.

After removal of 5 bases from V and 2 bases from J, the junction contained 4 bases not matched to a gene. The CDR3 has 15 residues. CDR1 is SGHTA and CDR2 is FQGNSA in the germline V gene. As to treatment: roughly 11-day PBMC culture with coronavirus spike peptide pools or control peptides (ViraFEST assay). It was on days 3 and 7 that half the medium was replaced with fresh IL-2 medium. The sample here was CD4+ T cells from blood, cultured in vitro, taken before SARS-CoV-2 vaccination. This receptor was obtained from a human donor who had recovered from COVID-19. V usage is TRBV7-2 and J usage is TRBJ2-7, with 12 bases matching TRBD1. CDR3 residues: CASSVRDRGPYEQYF. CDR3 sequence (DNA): TGTGCCAGCAGCGTCCGGGACAGGGGGCCCTACGAGCAGTACTTC.